These T cell receptor beta chains were read from a single sample in a study of cytomegalovirus exposure and HLA in healthy donors. Generated by immunoSEQ multiplex PCR, the TCRdb table keeps only in-frame clones and is missing some. This table holds about 190,000 clones, around 67% found once. Input material: PBMCs. The origin of the receptors is a woman aged 25 to 39 in good health and CMV-seropositive. Both conserved end residues are trimmed from each CDR3.

j_call cdr3_length v_call cdr3_aa
TRBJ1-1 9 TRBV5-4 ASSRETEAF
TRBJ2-3 15 TRBV7-9 ASSFPTSGISTDTQY
TRBJ2-1 13 TRBV2 ASRTLAGGHNEQF
TRBJ2-7 12 TRBV7-9 ASSAAIQTVEQY
TRBJ2-3 13 TRBV5-4 ASSLGRGLTDTQY
TRBJ1-1 15 TRBV7-6 ASSLWNTAGKNTEAF
TRBJ2-3 13 TRBV6-4 ASSVLAGGTDTQY
TRBJ1-1 13 TRBV5-8 ASSLSGQGSTEAF
TRBJ1-2 12 TRBV28 ASSPGLGLYGYT
TRBJ2-1 14 TRBV28 ASRLLKAGDYNEQF
TRBJ2-1 12 TRBV19 ASSIGGSSNEQF
TRBJ1-4 14 TRBV28 ASSPREGATNEKLF
TRBJ1-2 14 TRBV14 ASSQGPGHPNYGYT
TRBJ1-4 15 TRBV4-2 ASSQELRGAGDEKLF
TRBJ1-2 12 TRBV6-1 ASLDSRLLYGYT
TRBJ2-1 12 TRBV2 ASKSSGLYNEQF
TRBJ2-5 13 TRBV5-1 ASSLAGGPQETQY
TRBJ2-5 12 TRBV7-2 ASSSALAQETQY
TRBJ1-4 13 TRBV28 ASSLGQGYNEKLF
TRBJ2-1 15 TRBV11-3 ASSLETGLSSYNEQF
TRBJ1-2 13 TRBV2 ASSVNFDRNYGYT
TRBJ2-7 10 TRBV27 ASSSPSYEQY
TRBJ2-3 14 TRBV4-1 ASSQDGGRGTDTQY
TRBJ1-5 12 TRBV6-1 ASSDGGSNQPQH
TRBJ2-4 12 TRBV6-1 ASRLGGGKNIQY
TRBJ1-2 14 TRBV28 ASTSADRVGDYGYT
TRBJ2-1 13 TRBV5-1 ASSLVTGGYNEQF
TRBJ2-7 15 TRBV4-1 ASSQAGTSGTHYEQY
TRBJ1-1 14 TRBV5-1 ASSLVGGNMNTEAF
TRBJ2-4 13 TRBV27 ASSLARETKNIQY
TRBJ1-1 11 TRBV19 ASSIRQGIEAF
TRBJ2-2 15 TRBV10-3 AISDITGTSGTGELF
TRBJ1-2 11 TRBV27 ASSHLDSPGYT
TRBJ2-7 10 TRBV18 ASSGTAYEQY
TRBJ2-2 14 TRBV11-2 ASSQGLAAQTGELF
. 13 TRBV7-9 ASSSAGTVSYEQY
TRBJ1-2 12 TRBV7-9 ASSKGQGRDGYT
TRBJ2-7 13 TRBV6-1 ASTGGWEFSYEQY
TRBJ2-7 11 TRBV19 ASSIGRSYEQY
TRBJ2-5 13 TRBV2 ASSEQGAARETQY
TRBJ2-7 13 TRBV6-1 ASSERLAGDYEQY
TRBJ1-3 13 TRBV6-1 ASSERRSKGNTIY
TRBJ2-7 14 TRBV7-6 ASSLEAQVFSYEQY
TRBJ2-1 14 TRBV5-6 ASSLALAGAYNEQF
TRBJ2-5 12 TRBV6-1 ASSETGGQETQY